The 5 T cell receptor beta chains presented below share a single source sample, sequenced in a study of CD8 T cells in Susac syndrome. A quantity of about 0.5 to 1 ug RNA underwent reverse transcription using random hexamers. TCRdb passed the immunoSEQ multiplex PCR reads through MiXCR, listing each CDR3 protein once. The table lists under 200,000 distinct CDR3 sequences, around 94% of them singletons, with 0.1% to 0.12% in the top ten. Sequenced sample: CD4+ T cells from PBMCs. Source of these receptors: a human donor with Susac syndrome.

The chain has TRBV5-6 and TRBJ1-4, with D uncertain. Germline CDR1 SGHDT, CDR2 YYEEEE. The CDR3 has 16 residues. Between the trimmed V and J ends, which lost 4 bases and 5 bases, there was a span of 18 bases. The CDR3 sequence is CASSLLGGVDNEKLFF. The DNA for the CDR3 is TGTGCCAGCAGCCTTCTCGGTGGGGTCGACAATGAAAAACTGTTTTTT.

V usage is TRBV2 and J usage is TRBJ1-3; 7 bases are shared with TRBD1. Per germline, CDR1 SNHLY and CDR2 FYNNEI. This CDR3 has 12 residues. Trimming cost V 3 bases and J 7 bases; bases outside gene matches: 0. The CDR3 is CASSDRGNTIYF. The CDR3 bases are TGTGCCAGCAGTGACAGGGGGAACACCATATATTTT.

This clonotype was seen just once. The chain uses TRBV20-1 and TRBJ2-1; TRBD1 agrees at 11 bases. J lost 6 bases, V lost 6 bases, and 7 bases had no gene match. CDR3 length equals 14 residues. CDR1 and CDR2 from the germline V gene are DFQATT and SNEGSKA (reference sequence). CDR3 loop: CSADPGQGVNEQFF. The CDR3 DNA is TGCAGTGCCGACCCGGGACAGGGGGTCAATGAGCAGTTCTTC.

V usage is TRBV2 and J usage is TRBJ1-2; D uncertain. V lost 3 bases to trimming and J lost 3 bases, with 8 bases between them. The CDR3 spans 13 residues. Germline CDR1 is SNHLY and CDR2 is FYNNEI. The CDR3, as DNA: TGTGCCAGCAGTGACGGCGTTGACTATGGCTACACCTTC. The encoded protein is CASSDGVDYGYTF.

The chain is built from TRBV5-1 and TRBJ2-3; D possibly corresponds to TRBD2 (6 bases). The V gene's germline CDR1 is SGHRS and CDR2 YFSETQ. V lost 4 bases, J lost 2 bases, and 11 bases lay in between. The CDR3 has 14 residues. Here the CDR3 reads CASSAGGLTDTQYF. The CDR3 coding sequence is TGCGCCAGCAGCGCCGGGGGACTCACAGATACGCAGTATTTT.